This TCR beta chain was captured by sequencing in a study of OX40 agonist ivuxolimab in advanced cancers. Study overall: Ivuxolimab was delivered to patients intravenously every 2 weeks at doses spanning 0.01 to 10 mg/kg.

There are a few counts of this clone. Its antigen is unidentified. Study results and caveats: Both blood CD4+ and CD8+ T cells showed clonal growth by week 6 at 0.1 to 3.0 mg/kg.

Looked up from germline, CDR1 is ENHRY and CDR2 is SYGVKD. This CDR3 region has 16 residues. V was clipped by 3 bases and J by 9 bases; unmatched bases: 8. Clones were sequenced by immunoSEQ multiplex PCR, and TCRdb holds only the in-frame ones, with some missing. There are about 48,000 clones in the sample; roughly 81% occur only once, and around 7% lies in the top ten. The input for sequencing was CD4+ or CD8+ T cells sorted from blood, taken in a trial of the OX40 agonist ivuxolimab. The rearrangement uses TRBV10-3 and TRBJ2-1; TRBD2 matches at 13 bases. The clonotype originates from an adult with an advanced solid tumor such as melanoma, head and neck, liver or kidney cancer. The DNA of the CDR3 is TGTGCCATCAGTGACCCGGGACTAGCGGGATTCGGTGAGCAGTTCTTC. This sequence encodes CAISDPGLAGFGEQFF.